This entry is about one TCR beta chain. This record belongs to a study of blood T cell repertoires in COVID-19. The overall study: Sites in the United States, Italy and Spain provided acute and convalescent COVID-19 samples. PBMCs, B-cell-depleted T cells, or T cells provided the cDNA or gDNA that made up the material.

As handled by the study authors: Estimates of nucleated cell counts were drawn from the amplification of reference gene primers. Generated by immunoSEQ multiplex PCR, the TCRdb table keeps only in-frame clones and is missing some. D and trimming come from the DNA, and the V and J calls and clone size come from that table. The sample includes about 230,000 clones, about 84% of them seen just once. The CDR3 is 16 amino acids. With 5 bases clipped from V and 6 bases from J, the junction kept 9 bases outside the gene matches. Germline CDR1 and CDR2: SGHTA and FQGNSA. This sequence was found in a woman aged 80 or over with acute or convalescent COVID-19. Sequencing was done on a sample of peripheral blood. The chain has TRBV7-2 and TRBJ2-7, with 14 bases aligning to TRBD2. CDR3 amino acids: CASSPPGLAGVGEQYF. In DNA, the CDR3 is TGTGCCAGCAGCCCTCCGGGACTAGCGGGGGTAGGCGAGCAGTACTTC. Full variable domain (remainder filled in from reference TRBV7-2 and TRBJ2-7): GAGVSQSPSNKVTEKGKDVELRCDPISGHTALYWYRQSLGQGLEFLIYFQGNSAPDKSGLPSDRFSAERTGGSVSTLTIQRTQQEDSAVYLCASSPPGLAGVGEQYFGPGTRLTVT.